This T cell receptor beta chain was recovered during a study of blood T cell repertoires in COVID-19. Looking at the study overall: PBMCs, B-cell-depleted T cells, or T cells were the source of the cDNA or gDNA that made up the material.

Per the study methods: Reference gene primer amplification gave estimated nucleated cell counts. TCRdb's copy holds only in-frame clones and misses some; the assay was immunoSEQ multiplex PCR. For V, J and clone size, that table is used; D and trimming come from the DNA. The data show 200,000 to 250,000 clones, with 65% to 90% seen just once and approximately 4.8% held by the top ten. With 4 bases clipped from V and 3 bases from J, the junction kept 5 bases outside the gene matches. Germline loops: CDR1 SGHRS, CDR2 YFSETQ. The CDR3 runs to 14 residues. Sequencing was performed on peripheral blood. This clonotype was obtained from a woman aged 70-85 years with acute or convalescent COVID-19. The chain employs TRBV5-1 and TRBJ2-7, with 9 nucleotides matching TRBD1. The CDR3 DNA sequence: TGCGCCAGCAGCGTAGGGACAGGGAACTACGAGCAGTACTTC. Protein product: CASSVGTGNYEQYF.